The rows below give T cell receptor beta chains drawn from one sample of a study of control samples from healthy donors and cancer patients. Using immunoSEQ multiplex PCR, the repertoire was profiled, and TCRdb retains in-frame clones only, with some absent. The profile shows 160,000 or so clones, approximately 96% of them singletons. The specimen sequenced was blood. The receptors derive from a woman aged 40 to 49 in good health. Both conserved end residues are part of each CDR3. A D gene is named only where the DNA matches it firmly. Clone size, where shown, is once, few, many, or a class for clones that have expanded.

abundance	v_gene	d_gene	j_gene	CDR3nt	CDR3aa
NA	TRBV23-1	TRBD1	TRBJ1-5	TGCGCCAGCAGTCCGGGACAGGGGGCTCAGCCCCAGCATTTT	CASSPGQGAQPQHF
NA	TRBV5-4	NA	TRBJ1-1	TGTGCCAGCAGCTTGGTCGGCTCGAACACTGAAGCTTTCTTT	CASSLVGSNTEAFF
NA	TRBV5-5	NA	TRBJ2-7	TGTGCCAGCAGCTTTAGGTCACGGTCGGAGAAAGACTCCTACGAGCAGTACTTC	CASSFRSRSEKDSYEQYF
NA	TRBV5-1	TRBD1	TRBJ1-6	TGCGCCAGCAGCTTGGAACAGGGGCCTCTTTCACCCCTCCACTTT	CASSLEQGPLSPLHF
NA	TRBV27	NA	TRBJ1-2	TGTGCCAGCAGTTTATCGAGGGGCTATGGCTACACCTTC	CASSLSRGYGYTF
NA	TRBV9	NA	TRBJ2-1	TGTGCCAGCAGCGGACGGCGCGGCGAGCAGTTCTTC	CASSGRRGEQFF
NA	TRBV16	NA	TRBJ1-1	TGTGCCAGCAGCCAATTTTTAGGAGGGACTGAAGCTTTCTTT	CASSQFLGGTEAFF
once	TRBV5-5	TRBD2	TRBJ2-3	TGTGCCAGCAGCTTGGTTTCGACTAGCGGGGGAGCTCTTAAGACGTCTGCGTATTTT	CASSLVSTSGGALKTSAYF
NA	TRBV20-1	NA	TRBJ1-3	TGCGCGCGGGGGGTAGGAAACACCATATATTTT	CARGVGNTIYF
NA	TRBV9	TRBD2	TRBJ2-1	TGTGCCAGCAGCGGGACTAGCCATTGGTATGAGCAGTTCTTC	CASSGTSHWYEQFF
once	TRBV5-1	TRBD1	TRBJ1-1	TGCGCCAGCAGCGTAGGAGGGGGCCCCACTGAAGCTTTCTTT	CASSVGGGPTEAFF
NA	TRBV10-3	NA	TRBJ1-2	TGTGCCATCAGGGACACTAACTATGGCTACACCTTC	CAIRDTNYGYTF
NA	TRBV27	TRBD1	TRBJ1-4	TGTGCCAGCAGTTTCCGGACAGGGACCGAAAAACTGTTTTTT	CASSFRTGTEKLFF
NA	TRBV6-2/TRBV6-3	NA	TRBJ1-1	TGTGCCAGCAGTTCCCTACGGGATCCGGGGACTGAAGCTTTCTTT	CASSSLRDPGTEAFF
NA	TRBV19	NA	TRBJ1-1	TGTGCCAGTAGTAAGGGAGTGAACACTGAAGCTTTCTTT	CASSKGVNTEAFF
NA	TRBV2	TRBD1	TRBJ1-2	TGTGCCAGCAGGGGGACAGCTAACTATGGCTACACCTTC	CASRGTANYGYTF
once	TRBV2	TRBD1	TRBJ1-2	TGTGCCAGCAGTGTTTGGCAGGGGGGAACCTATGGCTACACCTTC	CASSVWQGGTYGYTF
NA	TRBV6-5	TRBD2	TRBJ2-3	TGTGCCAGCAGTCCCTCTAGCGGCTTCACAGATACGCAGTATTTT	CASSPSSGFTDTQYF
NA	TRBV7-2	NA	TRBJ1-6	TGTGCCAGCAGTCGGGACCACTCACCCCTCCACTTT	CASSRDHSPLHF
NA	TRBV25-1	NA	TRBJ1-4	TGTGCCAGCAGTGAATGGAGAGGGAGTAAGGAAAAACTGTTTTTT	CASSEWRGSKEKLFF
NA	TRBV9	TRBD2	TRBJ2-2	TGTGCCAGCAGCGTCGGGTGGACTAGCGGGAGTCGCACCGGGGAGCTGTTTTTT	CASSVGWTSGSRTGELFF
NA	TRBV19	TRBD1	TRBJ1-2	TGTGCCAGTATCGCCTCGACAGGGAAGGCCTCATATGGCTACACCTTC	CASIASTGKASYGYTF
NA	TRBV5-6	TRBD1	TRBJ1-2	TGTGCCAGCAGCTTGTTTAACTCCAGGGGGCTGTTTGGCTACACCTTC	CASSLFNSRGLFGYTF
NA	TRBV29-1	NA	TRBJ1-2	TGCAGCGTCCGGGACACTACATCTAACTATGGCTACACCTTC	CSVRDTTSNYGYTF
NA	TRBV11-2	NA	TRBJ2-1	TGTGCCAGCAGCCAGGCGTTGGCCGTTCAGTTCTTC	CASSQALAVQFF
NA	TRBV5-4	TRBD1	TRBJ1-1	TGTGCCAGCAGCGCAGGGGGAACTGAAGCTTTCTTT	CASSAGGTEAFF
NA	TRBV5-1	NA	TRBJ2-1	TGCGCCAGCAGCTTGGTCAACAGGGAATATGAGCAGTTCTTC	CASSLVNREYEQFF
NA	TRBV12-3/TRBV12-4	NA	TRBJ1-1	TGTGCCAGCAGTTTTGCTACTGAAGCTTTCTTT	CASSFATEAFF
NA	TRBV3-1/TRBV3-2	NA	TRBJ1-6	TGTGCCAGCAGCGCCCAGGGAGGAAATTCACCCCTCCACTTT	CASSAQGGNSPLHF
NA	TRBV10-3	TRBD1	TRBJ1-1	TGTGCCATCAGTGACCGGACAGGGGACACTGAAGCTTTCTTT	CAISDRTGDTEAFF
NA	TRBV9	TRBD1	TRBJ1-2	TGTGCCAGCAGCGTAGGTACAGGGGACTATGGCTACACCTTC	CASSVGTGDYGYTF
NA	TRBV5-1	TRBD2	TRBJ2-3	TGCGCCAGCAGCCTACTAGCGGGGGGCGCCACAGATACGCAGTATTTT	CASSLLAGGATDTQYF
once	TRBV27	NA	TRBJ1-1	TGTGCCAGCAGCCTCGACCCGAACACTGAAGCTTTCTTT	CASSLDPNTEAFF
NA	TRBV11-2	NA	TRBJ1-3	TGTGCCAGCAGCTTAGTCGCAGACGCTGGAAACACCATATATTTT	CASSLVADAGNTIYF
NA	TRBV6-5	TRBD1	TRBJ1-2	TGTGCCAGCAGTCGGGACAGACCACTGGGCTACACCTTC	CASSRDRPLGYTF
NA	TRBV4-3	NA	TRBJ1-1	TGCGCCAGCAGACAAAGGACACGAAGGGGCACTGAAGCTTTCTTT	CASRQRTRRGTEAFF
NA	TRBV6-2/TRBV6-3	NA	TRBJ1-1	TGTGCCAGCAGTTACCAGGAGGGGAACACTGAAGCTTTCTTT	CASSYQEGNTEAFF
NA	TRBV5-6	NA	TRBJ1-1	TGTGCCAGCAGCTTAACAGGGAGAGTCGGTGCTTTCTTT	CASSLTGRVGAFF
NA	TRBV6-2/TRBV6-3	NA	TRBJ2-7	TGTGCCAGCAGTTACCTAAGGCAGGAGGACTACGAGCAGTACTTC	CASSYLRQEDYEQYF
NA	TRBV7-2	NA	TRBJ2-2	TGTGCCAGCAGCCCCGGGCCTCGCACCGGGGAGCTGTTTTTT	CASSPGPRTGELFF
NA	TRBV30	NA	TRBJ1-5	TGTGCCTGGAAGGGGCAGGGGATAAGCAATCAGCCCCAGCATTTT	CAWKGQGISNQPQHF
NA	TRBV9	NA	TRBJ1-5	TGTGCCAGCAGCCCGGACGTCGGGAGTAATCAGCCCCAGCATTTT	CASSPDVGSNQPQHF
NA	TRBV7-9	NA	TRBJ1-2	TGTGCCAGCAGCTCATTTAACTTTAGGGGGGAAGCGAACTATGGCTACACCTTC	CASSSFNFRGEANYGYTF
NA	TRBV29-1	NA	TRBJ1-1	TGCAGCGTCATGAACACTGAAGCTTTCTTT	CSVMNTEAFF
NA	TRBV4-3	NA	TRBJ1-1	TGCGCCAGCAGCCAAGATTGGGGGGGGACTGAAGCTTTCTTT	CASSQDWGGTEAFF
NA	TRBV7-2	TRBD1	TRBJ2-1	TGTGCCAGCAGCTTTAAGGGACAGGGATTACAGTTCTTC	CASSFKGQGLQFF
NA	TRBV30	TRBD2	TRBJ2-1	TGTGCCGTAACCGGGACTAGCTCCTACAATGAGCAGTTCTTC	CAVTGTSSYNEQFF